The 28 T cell receptor beta chains below all came from one sample that was sequenced in a study of blood T cell repertoires in COVID-19. Profiling relied on immunoSEQ multiplex PCR, and the TCRdb table lists in-frame clones only, not all of them. The sample includes some 240,000 clones, 80% to 95% of them seen just once. Material: peripheral blood. Source of these receptors: a man in his sixties with COVID-19, enrolled during active disease.

The chain couples TRBV6-5 to TRBJ1-4, with D perhaps TRBD1 (5 bases). The CDR3 contains 15 residues. CDR1 MNHEY and CDR2 SVGAGI come from the germline V gene. The V end was cut by 0 bases, the J end by 6 bases, with 11 bases between. This CDR3 is CASSYSGRADEKLFF. CDR3 nucleotide sequence: TGTGCCAGCAGTTACTCGGGCAGGGCGGATGAAAAACTGTTTTTT.

This rearrangement joins TRBV18 to TRBJ1-1; D not resolved. CDR1 is KGHSH and CDR2 is LQKENI in the germline V gene. The CDR3 is made up of 14 amino acids. Trimming took off 3 bases at V and 4 bases at J, with 12 bases between the two ends. The CDR3 sequence is CASSPSWGGTEAFF. DNA for the CDR3: TGTGCCAGCTCACCTAGCTGGGGAGGCACTGAAGCTTTCTTT.

This chain joins TRBV10-3 and TRBJ2-7, with 15 bases lining up with TRBD2. Germline CDR1 is ENHRY and CDR2 is SYGVKD. Trimming cost V 7 bases and J 1 base; bases outside gene matches: 8. The CDR3 is 17 residues long. The CDR3 DNA follows: TGTGCCATCAAAGGGACTAGCGGGGGGCCGGGGTCCTACGAGCAGTACTTC. Translation gives CAIKGTSGGPGSYEQYF.

This sequence joins TRBV9 and TRBJ2-5, with D perhaps TRBD2 (6 bases). The CDR3 has 15 amino acids. V lost 0 bases and J lost 5, with 14 bases in between. The germline CDR1 and CDR2 sequences are SGDLS and YYNGEE. CDR3 sequence (DNA): TGTGCCAGCAGCGTAGCTGAGGGAGGCTTGGAGACCCAGTACTTC. Its translation: CASSVAEGGLETQYF.

The V call is TRBV20-1, the J call TRBJ1-2; TRBD1 matches at 8 bases. The length of the CDR3 is 12 residues. V dropped 3 bases and J dropped 8; count of bases not matched to a gene: 5. Germline assignment: CDR1 DFQATT and CDR2 SNEGSKA (reference sequence). CDR3 region: CSASSQGEGYTF. In nucleotides, the CDR3 is TGCAGTGCTAGTTCACAGGGGGAGGGCTACACCTTC.

The V gene is TRBV12-3 or TRBV12-4, the J gene TRBJ2-7; D is unclear. Between the trimmed V and J ends, which lost 3 bases and 3 bases, there was a span of 9 bases. This CDR3 is built from 13 residues. CDR3 sequence reads: CASSLGSSYEQYF. The CDR3 nucleotides read TGTGCCAGCAGTTTGGGTAGCAGCTACGAGCAGTACTTC.

The chain carries TRBV11-1 and TRBJ1-1; the D gene is possibly TRBD1 (6 bases). V lost 5 bases to trimming and J lost 8 bases, with 18 bases between them. Germline assignment: CDR1 SGHAT and CDR2 FQDESV (reference sequence). This CDR3 comprises 14 residues. The CDR3 is CASSPDRNTVEAFF. CDR3 bases: TGTGCCAGCAGCCCTGACAGGAACACTGTAGAAGCTTTCTTT.

The chain uses TRBV30 and TRBJ2-7, with 8 bases lining up with TRBD1. Trimming removed 0 bases from V and 3 bases from J; junction bases left unmatched: 16. The V gene's germline CDR1 is GTSNPN and CDR2 SVGIG (reference sequence). CDR3 length: 18 residues. The CDR3 DNA follows: TGTGCCTGGAGTGTAAGCCCCCGCAGGGGGCAGGACATCTACGAGCAGTACTTC. It is translated as CAWSVSPRRGQDIYEQYF.

The J gene is TRBJ2-2, the V gene TRBV3-1 (or the pseudogene TRBV3-2); perhaps TRBD2 as D (7 bases). Per the germline V gene, CDR1 is LGHDT and CDR2 is YNNKEL (reference sequence). The V and J ends lost 1 base and 3 bases respectively, with 12 bases between them. The CDR3 sequence is 16 residues long. CDR3 DNA sequence: TGTGCCAGCAGCCAAGTTGGGGGGGCCCACACCGGGGAGCTGTTTTTT. Translation: CASSQVGGAHTGELFF.

The rearrangement joins TRBV27 to TRBJ2-1; possible D gene TRBD2, 6 bases. Trimming took off 6 bases at V and 5 bases at J, with 17 bases between the two ends. The germline CDR1 and CDR2 sequences are MNHEY and SMNVEV (reference sequence). This CDR3 is 15 amino acids long. The CDR3 nucleotides read TGTGCCAGCAGGAACCGGGACTCGGGGAACAATGAGCAGTTCTTC. It codes for CASRNRDSGNNEQFF.

V is TRBV2 and J is TRBJ2-3; 10 nucleotides align to TRBD2. This CDR3 spans 14 amino acids. J lost 3 bases, V lost 6 bases, and 3 bases had no gene match. Germline V gene data show CDR1 as SNHLY and CDR2 as FYNNEI. The CDR3 loop reads CASRLAGGTDTQYF. CDR3 DNA sequence: TGTGCCAGCAGGTTAGCGGGGGGAACAGATACGCAGTATTTT.

This sequence joins TRBV6-5 and TRBJ1-1; TRBD1 agrees at 8 bases. This CDR3 has 14 amino acids. CDR1 is MNHEY, CDR2 SVGAGI, per germline. V shed 6 bases and J 1 base; nucleotides not matched to a gene: 4. CDR3 in DNA: TGTGCCAGCAGCTCAGGGGGCACGAACACTGAAGCTTTCTTT. Protein product: CASSSGGTNTEAFF.

In DNA form, the CDR3 reads TGTGCCAGCAGCTTATCCCCGGGACAGGGGCTCGAGCAGTACTTC. This codes for CASSLSPGQGLEQYF. The chain carries TRBV13 and TRBJ2-7; 10 bases line up with TRBD1. CDR3 length equals 15 residues. Per germline, CDR1 PRHDT and CDR2 FYEKMQ (reference sequence). Trimming at V came to 2 bases and at J to 6 bases, leaving 7 bases not matched to a gene.

This chain uses TRBV19 with TRBJ1-1; D uncertain. V dropped 2 bases and J dropped 1 base, with 8 bases sitting between them. The CDR3 contains 14 residues. CDR1 LNHDA and CDR2 SQIVND come from the germline V gene (reference sequence). CDR3 bases: TGTGCCAGTAGTATACCCCCCCAGAACACTGAAGCTTTCTTT. This codes for CASSIPPQNTEAFF.

The genes are TRBV6-5 and TRBJ1-3; possible D gene TRBD1, 5 bases. This CDR3 comprises 15 residues. The germline gives CDR1 MNHEY, CDR2 SVGAGI. V was shortened by 7 bases and J by 0 bases, with 13 bases between the two germline ends. DNA of the CDR3: TGTGCCAGCACCCAGGGCCCTAACTCTGGAAACACCATATATTTT. This gives the protein CASTQGPNSGNTIYF.

J is TRBJ2-7 and V is TRBV5-1; TRBD1 is a possible D gene (5 bases). Germline V gives CDR1 SGHRS, CDR2 YFSETQ. The V end was cut by 1 base, the J end by 7 bases, with 18 bases between. CDR3 size: 15 residues. CDR3 coding DNA: TGCGCCAGCAGCTTGTCGGACATCGGGTCAGGGGAGCAGTACTTC. This codes for CASSLSDIGSGEQYF.

J is TRBJ2-1 and V is TRBV10-3; weak D call: TRBD1 (5 bases). The germline V and J ends were trimmed by 4 bases and 0 bases, with 10 bases remaining between them. Germline-derived CDR1 and CDR2 are ENHRY and SYGVKD. The CDR3 has 15 amino acids. CDR3 sequence reads: CAISGGDSSYNEQFF. CDR3 in DNA: TGTGCCATCAGTGGCGGCGACAGCTCCTACAATGAGCAGTTCTTC.

Comments on this clone: The conserved closing phenylalanine or tryptophan is absent in this CDR3, likely reflecting a read error. The limits of the CDR3 on the DNA are not certain, so only TCRdb's listed CDR3 is given. The chain has TRBV4-1 and TRBJ1-6; the D call in the table, TRBD1, was not verified against the DNA. The CDR3 adds up to 8 amino acids, both ends counted. The V gene's germline CDR1 is MGHRA and CDR2 YSYEKL. This chain's CDR3 is CASSLPWG.

The V gene is TRBV12-5, the J gene TRBJ1-2, with 7 positions matching TRBD1. V was clipped by 1 base and J by 13 bases; unmatched bases: 9. In germline, CDR1 is LGHNT, CDR2 FRNRAP. This CDR3 is 13 amino acids long. The CDR3 DNA reads TGTGCTAGTGGTTTGGGACACTACAGGGGAGGCACCTTC. It specifies CASGLGHYRGGTF. The variable domain in full, with the rest retrieved from reference TRBV12-5 and TRBJ1-2, is DARVTQTPRHKVTEMGQEVTMRCQPILGHNTVFWYRQTMMQGLELLAYFRNRAPLDDSGMPKDRFSAEMPDATLATLKIQPSEPRDSAVYFCASGLGHYRGGTFGSGTRLTVV.

DNA of the CDR3: TGCGCCAGCAGCCAAGATGGGGCAGGGTACAATGAGCAGTTCTTC. This sequence encodes CASSQDGAGYNEQFF. This rearrangement joins TRBV4-1 to TRBJ2-1; possibly TRBD1 for D (5 bases). The CDR3 extends over 15 amino acids. The germline CDR1 and CDR2 sequences are MGHRA and YSYEKL. V was clipped by 0 bases and J by 4 bases, with 10 bases between them.

This chain uses TRBV7-2 with TRBJ1-1, with TRBD1 as a possible D gene (5 bases). The CDR3 has 15 amino acids. The germline gives CDR1 SGHTA, CDR2 FQGNSA. V was pared by 5 bases and J by 0 bases, with 13 bases between. The CDR3, as DNA: TGTGCCAGCAGCCCAATTCCGGGGGTGAACACTGAAGCTTTCTTT. Translation: CASSPIPGVNTEAFF. Using reference TRBV7-2 and TRBJ1-1 for the parts outside the CDR3, the full variable domain is GAGVSQSPSNKVTEKGKDVELRCDPISGHTALYWYRQSLGQGLEFLIYFQGNSAPDKSGLPSDRFSAERTGGSVSTLTIQRTQQEDSAVYLCASSPIPGVNTEAFFGQGTRLTVV.

This clone was seen only once. The chain links TRBV2 to TRBJ1-5; D might be TRBD1 (6 bases). In germline, CDR1 is SNHLY, CDR2 FYNNEI. The CDR3 runs to 15 residues. V was cut by 7 bases and J by 8 bases, with 21 bases left in between. CDR3 amino acids: CASKDQGGPNKPQHF. The CDR3 DNA reads as TGTGCCAGCAAGGATCAAGGGGGACCGAATAAGCCCCAGCATTTT. The whole variable domain, remainder taken from reference TRBV2 and TRBJ1-5, is EPEVTQTPSHQVTQMGQEVILRCVPISNHLYFYWYRQILGQKVEFLVSFYNNEISEKSEIFDDQFSVERPDGSNFTLKIRSTKLEDSAMYFCASKDQGGPNKPQHFGDGTRLSIL.

This clone occurred a few times. This chain connects TRBV28 to TRBJ1-2; 8 positions agree with TRBD1. The CDR3 covers 16 residues. The V segment lost 5 bases and the J segment 7 bases; nucleotides outside the gene matches: 15. Germline CDR1 and CDR2: MDHEN and SYDVKM. For the CDR3, the DNA is TGTGCCAGCAGTCCAAGCCGGGACAGGACCTTCGGTGGCTACACCTTC. Translation: CASSPSRDRTFGGYTF.

The V call is TRBV3-1 (or the pseudogene TRBV3-2), the J call TRBJ1-1, with D unclear. Germline V lookup: CDR1 LGHDT, CDR2 YNNKEL (reference sequence). Trimming removed 2 bases at V and 1 base at J, with 5 bases between. This CDR3 has 13 residues. CDR3 in amino acids: CASSQLENTEAFF. CDR3 coding DNA: TGTGCCAGCAGCCAATTAGAGAACACTGAAGCTTTCTTT.

There are many counts of this clone. The chain uses TRBV4-1 and TRBJ1-1; D is uncertain. The V end lost 4 bases, the J end lost 5 bases, and 11 bases lay between the germline ends. This CDR3 comprises 13 residues. Germline lookup yields CDR1 MGHRA and CDR2 YSYEKL. CDR3 DNA: TGCGCCAGCAGCCGTACGTCCAGAACTGAAGCTTTCTTT. Translated: CASSRTSRTEAFF.

V gene TRBV30 combines with J gene TRBJ1-1; TRBD1 might be the D (6 bases). V was pared by 6 bases and J by 0 bases, with 17 bases between. CDR1 and CDR2 from the germline V gene are GTSNPN and SVGIG (reference sequence). The CDR3 is 15 residues long. This CDR3 reads CACLQGKIMNTEAFF. The CDR3, as DNA: TGTGCCTGCTTACAGGGAAAGATTATGAACACTGAAGCTTTCTTT. The full variable domain, completed using reference TRBV30 and TRBJ1-1, is SQTIHQWPATLVQPVGSPLSLECTVEGTSNPNLYWYRQAAGRGLQLLFYSVGIGQISSEVPQNLSASRPQDRQFILSSKKLLLSDSGFYLCACLQGKIMNTEAFFGQGTRLTVV.

The chain carries TRBV5-1 and TRBJ1-2; D gene ambiguous. CDR1 and CDR2 from the germline V gene are SGHRS and YFSETQ. V dropped 4 bases and J dropped 2 bases, with 15 bases sitting between them. The CDR3 contains 15 residues. CDR3 loop: CASSPGAGRNYGYTF. In DNA, the CDR3 is TGCGCCAGCAGCCCCGGCGCGGGCAGGAACTATGGCTACACCTTC.

The chain combines TRBV2 with TRBJ1-2; D not certain. CDR3 length: 12 residues. Germline loops: CDR1 SNHLY, CDR2 FYNNEI. V was cut by 7 bases and J by 0 bases, with 6 bases left in between. Here the CDR3 DNA reads TGTGCCAGCATAATCGCTAACTATGGCTACACCTTC. Protein: CASIIANYGYTF.